These T cell receptor beta chains were read from a single sample in a study of blood T cell repertoires in COVID-19. Produced via immunoSEQ multiplex PCR; TCRdb's table is partial and in-frame only. This table has tens of thousands of clones, more than 75% appearing once. Input material: peripheral blood. These receptors all stem from a human donor in a cohort sampled during active COVID-19. The CDR3 runs from the conserved cysteine through the conserved F or W. D genes are given only for firm matches. Not all rows give a size; the values are once, few, many and, for expanded clones, a class.

TRBV18	TRBJ2-3	NA	NA	TGTGCCAGCTCACCAGCAGGGTCGGGCACAGATACGCAGTATTTT	CASSPAGSGTDTQYF
TRBV9	TRBJ2-1	once	TRBD2	TGTGCCAGCAGTTCGGGAGGAACCTTCGGTGAGCAGTTCTTC	CASSSGGTFGEQFF
TRBV6-2/TRBV6-3	TRBJ2-1	NA	TRBD1	TGTGCCAGCAGTACGGCTGGGACAGGGGTATACAATGAGCAGTTCTTC	CASSTAGTGVYNEQFF
TRBV5-8	TRBJ1-4	NA	NA	TGTGCCAGCAGCCTAGGGGCGACGAGGGAAAAACTGTTTTTT	CASSLGATREKLFF
TRBV5-1	TRBJ1-3	NA	TRBD1	TGCGCCAGCAGCCCGGACAGGGGGCCTGGAAACACCATATATTTT	CASSPDRGPGNTIYF
TRBV20-1	TRBJ2-7	many	NA	TGCAGTGCCATGCCGGGGGTCGAGCAGTACTTC	CSAMPGVEQYF
TRBV28	TRBJ2-1	NA	TRBD2	TGTGCCAGCAATGGGGGGGGGACCCATGAGCAGTTCTTC	CASNGGGTHEQFF
TRBV18	TRBJ1-1	NA	NA	TGTGCCAGCTCACCTGGGTTGGGGAGCACTGAAGCTTTCTTT	CASSPGLGSTEAFF
TRBV7-6	TRBJ2-7	NA	TRBD2	TGTGCCAGCAGCCCCTCTTCCTTTAGCGGGACAACCAAGCAGTACTTC	CASSPSSFSGTTKQYF
TRBV29-1	TRBJ2-7	NA	TRBD2	TGCAGCGTAACTAGCGGGAGCTCCTACGAGCAGTACTTC	CSVTSGSSYEQYF
TRBV19	TRBJ1-2	NA	TRBD1	TGTGCCAGTAGTAACAGGGGACTTGGCTACACCTTC	CASSNRGLGYTF
TRBV13	TRBJ2-1	NA	TRBD1	TGTGCCAGCAGCCCTTGGACAGGGGGCAATGAGCAGTTCTTC	CASSPWTGGNEQFF
TRBV15	TRBJ1-2	NA	TRBD1	TGTGCCACCAGCAGGTCGCAGGGGGGAGGACCTTGGGGAGATGGCTACACCTTC	CATSRSQGGGPWGDGYTF
TRBV29-1	TRBJ2-7	NA	NA	TGCAGCGTTGTGGAGGGATCCGACGAGCAGTACTTC	CSVVEGSDEQYF
TRBV30	TRBJ2-5	NA	NA	TGTGCCTGGAGTCTAGGGGTCCAAGAGACCCAGTACTTC	CAWSLGVQETQYF
TRBV19	TRBJ1-1	NA	NA	TGTGCCAGTAGTATGTCGAGGGACACTGAAGCTTTCTTT	CASSMSRDTEAFF
TRBV6-5	TRBJ2-7	NA	TRBD2	TGTGCCAGCAAGAAGGGTAGCGGGGCCGTCGGGCAGTACTTC	CASKKGSGAVGQYF
TRBV19	TRBJ2-1	once	TRBD2	TGTGCCAGTAGTAAGCTAGCGGCAAGCTCCTACAATGAGCAGTTCTTC	CASSKLAASSYNEQFF
TRBV3-1/TRBV3-2	TRBJ2-1	few	NA	TGTGCCAGCAGCCAAGATCGGAACAGGGTCAATGAGCAGTTCTTC	CASSQDRNRVNEQFF
TRBV7-2	TRBJ1-5	few	TRBD1	TGTGCCAGCAGCTTAGAGGGGACAGGGAGCAATCAGCCCCAGCATTTT	CASSLEGTGSNQPQHF
TRBV7-6	TRBJ2-7	NA	NA	TGTGCCAGCAGCTTAGCCCGGGGAGGTGGGACCTACGAGCAGTACTTC	CASSLARGGGTYEQYF
TRBV19	TRBJ2-7	NA	TRBD2	TGTGCCAGCGGGACTAGCGTAACCTACGAGCAGTACTTC	CASGTSVTYEQYF
TRBV6-5	TRBJ2-7	NA	TRBD2	TGTGCCAGCAGTTACTCCGGGAGGGACGAGCAGTACTTC	CASSYSGRDEQYF
TRBV15	TRBJ2-7	NA	NA	TGTGCCACCAGCAGAGGAACATCGGGGGAGCAGTACTTC	CATSRGTSGEQYF
TRBV5-5	TRBJ2-7	few	NA	TGTGCCAGCAGCTTGGTCGGGAGAAGCGACGAGCAGTACTTC	CASSLVGRSDEQYF
TRBV25-1	TRBJ1-2	NA	TRBD1	TGTGCCAGCAGTGAAACGACAGGGGTCGAAGGCTACACCTTC	CASSETTGVEGYTF
TRBV27	TRBJ1-5	NA	NA	TGTGCCAGCAGTTTACAGGGGATCTCCAATCAGCCCCAGCATTTT	CASSLQGISNQPQHF
TRBV7-9	TRBJ2-7	few	NA	TGTGCCAGCAGCTCGAGACAGGTTCCTGCTTACGAGCAGTACTTC	CASSSRQVPAYEQYF
TRBV6-5	TRBJ2-7	NA	TRBD2	TGTGCCAGCCTCGTGAGCGGGGGCTTCTACGAGCAGTACTTC	CASLVSGGFYEQYF
TRBV7-9	TRBJ1-4	medium-sized	NA	TGTGCCAGCAGCGCGACAGCGATTAATGAAAAACTGTTTTTT	CASSATAINEKLFF
TRBV5-1	TRBJ1-4	NA	NA	TGCGCCAGCAGCCCCTGGACAGCAACTAATGAAAAACTGTTTTTT	CASSPWTATNEKLFF
TRBV6-6	TRBJ1-1	NA	TRBD1	TGTGCCAGCAGACTCCAGGGGGTATACACTGAAGCTTTCTTT	CASRLQGVYTEAFF
TRBV2	TRBJ2-7	NA	NA	TGTGCCAGCAGTGACCGGGCGTGGGAGAGGACCTACGAGCAGTACTTC	CASSDRAWERTYEQYF
TRBV7-9	TRBJ1-2	NA	TRBD1	TGTGCCAGCAGCTTAGCCGAGGGGGCGGTCTATGGCTACACCTTC	CASSLAEGAVYGYTF
TRBV4-1	TRBJ2-7	NA	NA	TGCGCCAGCAGCCAAGGGCAGGCGTACTCCTACGAGCAGTACTTC	CASSQGQAYSYEQYF
TRBV27	TRBJ2-2	NA	NA	TGTGCCAGCAGTTTGTTCCGGGGGAAGAACACCGGGGAGCTGTTTTTT	CASSLFRGKNTGELFF